This T cell receptor beta chain came from a study of T cell responses to AZD1222 COVID-19 vaccine. Study-level findings and limits: Scientists sampled the repertoires only once the peak T cell response had passed.

Pooling covered second doses at about 4 or about 12 weeks. This table comes from immunoSEQ multiplex PCR, and its TCRdb copy is limited to in-frame clones, with some not included. The table records approximately 130,000 clones, approximately 85% of them present only once. V was pared by 8 bases and J by 1 base, with 3 bases of the junction left unmatched. The CDR3 sequence is 13 residues long. From germline, CDR1 is LNHDA and CDR2 SQIVND (reference sequence). Details on this clone: Its matching antigen is unknown.

The source was peripheral blood, collected 28 days after the second AZD1222 dose. This TCR came from an adult who received the AZD1222 COVID-19 vaccine. The chain combines TRBV19 with TRBJ1-1; 8 bases are a match to TRBD1. As DNA, the CDR3 is TGTGCCAGTGGACAGGGTCAGAACACTGAAGCTTTCTTT. Amino acid sequence: CASGQGQNTEAFF.